A selection of T cell receptor beta chains follows, all from one sample in a study of blood T cell repertoires in COVID-19. Sequenced by immunoSEQ multiplex PCR; TCRdb stores in-frame clones only, minus some. The profile shows approximately 210,000 clones, around four fifths of them singletons. Sequencing input: PBMCs or T cells enriched from blood (not recorded which). Receptors originate from a man aged 40-49 years who had recovered from COVID-19. Each CDR3 is given with its conserved first and last residue. A D gene is named only where the DNA matches it firmly. The size field is filled for only some rows; it gives once, few, many or a size class.

clone size	J gene	V gene	D gene	CDR3 protein	CDR3 DNA
.	TRBJ1-1	TRBV2	TRBD1	CASREQGLLVEAFF	TGTGCCAGCAGGGAACAGGGGTTATTAGTTGAAGCTTTCTTT
once	TRBJ2-1	TRBV4-2	TRBD2	CASSQGAGEVYEQFF	TGTGCCAGCAGCCAAGGGGCGGGAGAGGTGTATGAGCAGTTCTTC
.	TRBJ2-7	TRBV28	.	CASIQQSPIYEQYF	TGTGCCAGCATTCAACAGAGCCCGATCTACGAGCAGTACTTC
.	TRBJ2-5	TRBV29-1	TRBD1	CSVANRDRKWYLLLETQYF	TGCAGCGTGGCTAACCGGGACAGAAAATGGTATCTATTATTGGAGACCCAGTACTTC
.	TRBJ2-6	TRBV5-4	.	CASSFRSGANVLTF	TGTGCCAGCAGCTTCCGCTCTGGGGCCAACGTCCTGACTTTC
.	TRBJ2-1	TRBV5-1	.	CASSLEQPNEQFF	TGCGCCAGCAGCTTGGAACAGCCCAATGAGCAGTTCTTC
few	TRBJ1-5	TRBV7-2	TRBD1	CASSLVAGGQGQPQHF	TGTGCCAGCAGCTTAGTTGCCGGAGGACAGGGACAGCCCCAGCATTTT
.	TRBJ2-2	TRBV7-3	.	CASSKSRLDLNTGELFF	TGTGCCAGCAGCAAAAGCCGTTTGGACTTGAACACCGGGGAGCTGTTTTTT
.	TRBJ1-2	TRBV20-1	.	CSASRGANYGYTF	TGCAGTGCTAGTCGGGGGGCTAACTATGGCTACACCTTC
.	TRBJ1-4	TRBV2	.	CASIRGATNEKLFF	TGTGCCAGCATCAGGGGAGCAACTAATGAAAAACTGTTTTTT
.	TRBJ2-2	TRBV7-9	.	CASSLGREYTGELFF	TGTGCCAGCAGCTTAGGCAGGGAATACACCGGGGAGCTGTTTTTT
.	TRBJ1-4	TRBV5-1	.	CASSFGTSGEKLFF	TGCGCCAGCAGCTTCGGGACATCCGGAGAAAAACTGTTTTTT
.	TRBJ2-3	TRBV18	TRBD1	CASSPPETGTDTQYF	TGTGCCAGCTCACCACCGGAGACAGGGACAGATACGCAGTATTTT
.	TRBJ2-1	TRBV9	TRBD2	CASSPGLAGAGEQFF	TGTGCCAGCAGCCCCGGACTAGCGGGAGCGGGTGAGCAGTTCTTC
.	TRBJ2-1	TRBV5-1	TRBD2	CASRSLGSGLAGVRGNEQFF	TGCGCCAGCAGGTCCTTGGGGAGTGGTCTAGCGGGAGTTAGGGGCAATGAGCAGTTCTTC
.	TRBJ2-3	TRBV10-3	TRBD2	CAISELGLAGTDTQYF	TGTGCCATCAGTGAGTTGGGACTAGCGGGCACAGATACGCAGTATTTT
.	TRBJ2-3	TRBV4-1	.	CASSQDRARDTDTQYF	TGCGCCAGCAGCCAAGATCGGGCGAGGGACACAGATACGCAGTATTTT
.	TRBJ2-1	TRBV9	.	CASSQDGREYNEQFF	TGTGCCAGCAGCCAAGACGGACGGGAGTACAATGAGCAGTTCTTC
.	TRBJ2-1	TRBV10-3	.	CAISAGAGGSYNEQFF	TGTGCCATCAGTGCAGGGGCTGGTGGGTCCTACAATGAGCAGTTCTTC
.	TRBJ1-6	TRBV10-3	TRBD1	CAIRPRDSNSPLHF	TGTGCCATCCGGCCCCGGGACAGTAATTCACCCCTCCACTTT
.	TRBJ2-7	TRBV10-2	TRBD2	CASSDRKAGVILYEQYF	TGCGCCAGCAGTGACCGCAAAGCGGGAGTAATTCTTTACGAGCAGTACTTC
few	TRBJ1-2	TRBV27	.	CASSLYGGEGYTF	TGTGCCAGCAGTTTATACGGGGGAGAGGGCTACACCTTC
few	TRBJ1-4	TRBV9	.	CASSPSLLPNEKLFF	TGTGCCAGCAGCCCGAGTCTGCTCCCTAATGAAAAACTGTTTTTT
.	TRBJ2-3	TRBV7-6	TRBD2	CASSAWTSGGTDTQYF	TGTGCCAGCAGCGCGTGGACTAGCGGGGGCACAGATACGCAGTATTTT
.	TRBJ1-1	TRBV5-4	.	CASSLGSGSAFF	TGTGCCAGCAGCTTGGGATCAGGGTCTGCTTTCTTT
.	TRBJ1-6	TRBV27	.	CASSLVVPAWGQALHF	TGTGCCAGCAGTTTAGTCGTCCCCGCTTGGGGGCAGGCCCTCCACTTT
.	TRBJ1-5	TRBV10-3	.	CAINGGGNQPQHF	TGTGCCATCAATGGGGGCGGCAATCAGCCCCAGCATTTT
.	TRBJ2-1	TRBV5-8	TRBD1	CASSPDRGRYNEQFF	TGTGCCAGCAGCCCGGACAGGGGGCGGTACAATGAGCAGTTCTTC
.	TRBJ1-5	TRBV9	TRBD1	CASSPGGNQPQHF	TGTGCCAGCAGCCCAGGGGGGAATCAGCCCCAGCATTTT
.	TRBJ1-1	TRBV6-4	.	CASRPTKDHTEAFF	TGTGCCAGCAGGCCTACTAAGGATCACACTGAAGCTTTCTTT
.	TRBJ1-5	TRBV19	.	CASMSGYSNQPQHF	TGTGCCAGTATGTCCGGGTATAGCAATCAGCCCCAGCATTTT
.	TRBJ1-2	TRBV28	.	CASSPAGEGGYTF	TGTGCCAGCAGCCCAGCAGGGGAAGGAGGCTACACCTTC
.	TRBJ2-1	TRBV4-3	TRBD2	CASSQATSAYNEQFF	TGCGCCAGCAGCCAAGCCACTAGCGCTTACAATGAGCAGTTCTTC
.	TRBJ1-4	TRBV2	TRBD1	CASSEGGGGFF	TGTGCCAGCAGTGAAGGAGGGGGCGGTTTTTTT
.	TRBJ2-1	TRBV5-1	TRBD1	CASSLGGNRGNEQFF	TGCGCCAGCAGCTTGGGAGGTAACAGGGGCAATGAGCAGTTCTTC
.	TRBJ2-5	TRBV7-2	.	CASSLGGSGVGETQYF	TGTGCCAGCAGCTTGGGCGGGTCAGGGGTAGGGGAGACCCAGTACTTC
once	TRBJ1-1	TRBV11-2	TRBD1	CASSLGTGPEAFF	TGTGCCAGCAGCTTAGGGACAGGCCCTGAAGCTTTCTTT
few	TRBJ2-5	TRBV7-2	TRBD2	CASSPTAGARLETQYF	TGTGCCAGCAGCCCAACGGCGGGAGCGCGATTGGAGACCCAGTACTTC
.	TRBJ1-1	TRBV7-8	TRBD1	CASYGWDRGRRGTEAFF	TGTGCCAGCTACGGATGGGACAGGGGGCGCCGGGGCACTGAAGCTTTCTTT
.	TRBJ1-5	TRBV18	TRBD1	CASSPGTGANQPQHF	TGTGCCAGCTCACCGGGGACAGGAGCCAATCAGCCCCAGCATTTT
.	TRBJ2-5	TRBV5-1	.	CASSSGVQETQYF	TGCGCCAGCAGCTCAGGGGTCCAAGAGACCCAGTACTTC
.	TRBJ1-3	TRBV7-9	.	CASSLRNQGNSGNTIYF	TGTGCCAGCAGCTTAAGGAATCAGGGGAACTCTGGAAACACCATATATTTT
.	TRBJ1-5	TRBV6-4	.	CASVAGLPYSNQPQHF	TGTGCCAGCGTGGCAGGCCTTCCTTATAGCAATCAGCCCCAGCATTTT
.	TRBJ1-2	TRBV19	.	CASTLDNNYGYTF	TGTGCCAGTACCCTCGACAACAACTATGGCTACACCTTC
.	TRBJ2-5	TRBV29-1	.	CSVLRDIQETQYF	TGCAGCGTTCTTAGGGACATCCAAGAGACCCAGTACTTC
.	TRBJ2-1	TRBV29-1	.	CSVRVSGNEQFF	TGCAGCGTTCGGGTCTCTGGGAATGAGCAGTTCTTC
.	TRBJ1-2	TRBV18	.	CASSDNNYGYTF	TGTGCCAGCTCAGACAATAACTATGGCTACACCTTC
.	TRBJ1-2	TRBV7-2	.	CASSSSTAVYGYTF	TGTGCCAGCAGCTCGAGTACAGCGGTCTATGGCTACACCTTC
.	TRBJ2-1	TRBV7-2	.	CASSSQGTAYNEQFF	TGTGCCAGCAGCTCCCAGGGGACCGCCTACAATGAGCAGTTCTTC
.	TRBJ2-7	TRBV2	TRBD2	CASSDQRDQHEQYF	TGTGCCAGCAGTGATCAGCGGGACCAACACGAGCAGTACTTC
.	TRBJ2-1	TRBV5-4	.	CASSLASTSYNEQFF	TGTGCCAGCAGCTTGGCCTCGACTAGCTACAATGAGCAGTTCTTC
.	TRBJ2-1	TRBV6-2/TRBV6-3	TRBD2	CASRPLAGRSYNEQFF	TGTGCCAGCAGGCCTCTAGCGGGCCGCTCCTACAATGAGCAGTTCTTC
.	TRBJ2-3	TRBV3-1/TRBV3-2	TRBD1	CASSQDGQGASVTDTQYF	TGTGCCAGCAGCCAAGATGGGCAGGGGGCGAGTGTGACAGATACGCAGTATTTT
.	TRBJ1-5	TRBV7-2	.	CASSLAATGHQPQHF	TGTGCCAGCAGCTTAGCGGCGACAGGACATCAGCCCCAGCATTTT
.	TRBJ2-5	TRBV12-3/TRBV12-4	TRBD2	CASSPGRVETQYF	TGTGCCAGCAGCCCTGGGAGGGTGGAGACCCAGTACTTC
.	TRBJ2-2	TRBV7-8	TRBD1	CASSPTPGQGNTGELFF	TGTGCCAGCAGCCCTACGCCGGGACAGGGAAACACCGGGGAGCTGTTTTTT
.	TRBJ2-3	TRBV6-1	.	CASSEAPWGGLNTQYF	TGTGCCAGCAGTGAAGCGCCCTGGGGGGGCCTGAATACGCAGTATTTT